This T cell receptor beta chain was sequenced for a study of shared clonotypes between healthy human individuals. Trimming took 3 bases from V and 12 from J, leaving 12 bases between them. In germline, CDR1 is SGHTA, CDR2 FQGNSA. This CDR3 has 12 residues. Each subset's genomic DNA was split evenly across several immunoSEQ plates. PBMC DNA, left unsorted, was sequenced on ten immunoSEQ deep assay plates. Clones were sequenced by immunoSEQ multiplex PCR, and TCRdb holds only the in-frame ones, with some missing. The sample contains more than 450,000 clones, 60% to 85% of which appear only once. This receptor was taken from a woman between 35 and 50 years old in good health. Some clones in this sample may be carry-over from other donors' samples. V gene TRBV7-2 combines with J gene TRBJ2-1; D call uncertain. Sample: PBMCs. The CDR3 nucleotides are TGTGCCAGCAGCTTTAATGCTGATGGGCAGTTCTTC. Translated: CASSFNADGQFF.